A selection of T cell receptor beta chains follows, all from one sample in a study of T cells in Graves' hyperthyroidism and ophthalmopathy. TCRdb used MiXCR to reprocess the multiplex PCR reads, holding one entry per CDR3 protein. The sample records more than 650,000 distinct CDR3 sequences, around 15% being singletons. Sequenced material: blood. Receptors were obtained from a woman under 30 with Graves' hyperthyroidism. The CDR3 runs from the conserved cysteine through the conserved F or W. The D gene is left open where the match is weak. Clone size is stated in some rows and not others, as once, few, many or a class when expanded.

J gene	V gene	clone size	D gene	CDR3 protein	CDR3 DNA
TRBJ1-1	TRBV7-6	many	-	CASSLGTEIEAFF	TGTGCCAGCAGCTTAGGGACGGAGATCGAAGCTTTCTTT
TRBJ2-3	TRBV12-3/TRBV12-4	-	TRBD2	CASTRTSGRADTQYF	TGTGCCAGCACCCGGACTAGCGGGAGAGCGGATACGCAGTATTTT
TRBJ2-5	TRBV28	many	TRBD1	CASSFAQGEYQETQYF	TGTGCCAGCAGTTTTGCGCAGGGGGAGTACCAAGAGACCCAGTACTTC
TRBJ1-5	TRBV30	many	-	CAWSKGMSNQPQHF	TGTGCCTGGAGTAAGGGAATGAGCAATCAGCCCCAGCATTTT
TRBJ2-7	TRBV7-9	many	-	CASSLPGVEQYF	TGTGCCAGCAGCTTGCCGGGTGTCGAGCAGTACTTC
TRBJ1-5	TRBV28	many	-	CASSLHRASFNQPQHF	TGTGCCAGCAGTTTACACAGGGCGAGTTTTAATCAGCCCCAGCATTTT
TRBJ2-7	TRBV18	few	TRBD2	CASSPAGLAYHEQYF	TGTGCCAGCTCACCGGCAGGACTAGCGTACCACGAGCAGTACTTC
TRBJ2-7	TRBV29-1	once	-	CSVSYSVYEQYF	TGCAGCGTTTCATACTCGGTGTACGAGCAGTACTTC
TRBJ2-7	TRBV6-5	few	TRBD1	CASSWGQGGTYEQYF	TGTGCCAGCAGTTGGGGACAGGGAGGAACCTACGAGCAGTACTTC
TRBJ2-3	TRBV6-5	few	-	CASGTGKGTDTQYF	TGTGCCAGCGGTACGGGAAAGGGCACAGATACGCAGTATTTT
TRBJ2-2	TRBV4-3	-	-	CASSQVGGIGELFF	TGCGCCAGCAGCCAAGTTGGGGGTATCGGGGAGCTGTTTTTT
TRBJ1-1	TRBV3-1	-	-	CASSPGGEIGTEAFF	TGTGCCAGCAGCCCCGGAGGGGAAATTGGCACTGAAGCTTTCTTT
TRBJ2-2	TRBV9	few	TRBD1	CASSGQGAGNTGELFF	TGTGCCAGCAGCGGACAGGGGGCTGGGAACACCGGGGAGCTGTTTTTT
TRBJ2-7	TRBV15	-	TRBD1	CATSREGTGSSYEQYF	TGTGCCACCAGCAGAGAGGGGACAGGGAGCTCCTACGAGCAGTACTTC
TRBJ2-2	TRBV5-5	-	TRBD2	CASSTGGLPGELFF	TGTGCCAGCAGCACGGGGGGGTTACCCGGGGAGCTGTTTTTT
TRBJ2-1	TRBV12-5	-	-	CASALGLAFEQFF	TGTGCTAGTGCCTTGGGGCTAGCCTTCGAGCAGTTCTTC
TRBJ2-7	TRBV10-3	-	-	CAIGSTPSYEQYF	TGTGCCATCGGAAGTACACCCTCCTACGAGCAGTACTTC
TRBJ2-1	TRBV5-4	few	-	CASSLQFKSSYNEQFF	TGTGCCAGCAGCTTACAATTTAAGAGCTCCTACAATGAGCAGTTCTTC
TRBJ1-1	TRBV6-5	-	-	CASSYSGRLEAFF	TGTGCCAGCAGTTACTCGGGGCGGCTTGAAGCTTTCTTT
TRBJ2-3	TRBV15	-	-	CATSRDRDLPSTDTQYF	TGTGCCACCAGCAGAGACCGGGATTTGCCTAGCACAGATACGCAGTATTTT
TRBJ2-1	TRBV24-1	few	-	CATSDGIYNEQFF	TGTGCCACCAGTGATGGGATTTACAATGAGCAGTTCTTC
TRBJ2-5	TRBV27	-	-	CASSDLGAGETQYF	TGTGCCAGCAGCGATTTGGGGGCGGGAGAGACCCAGTACTTC
TRBJ2-1	TRBV6-1	-	-	CATNRPTTNEQFF	TGTGCCACTAACCGACCGACTACCAATGAGCAGTTCTTC
TRBJ2-5	TRBV4-1	-	TRBD1	CASRKIGDRGETQYF	TGCGCCAGCAGAAAAATCGGGGACAGGGGAGAGACCCAGTACTTC
TRBJ1-5	TRBV19	-	TRBD1	CASSPQGQGYQPQHF	TGTGCCAGTAGTCCCCAGGGACAGGGATATCAGCCCCAGCATTTT
TRBJ2-6	TRBV7-9	few	TRBD1	CASSSTGVAGSGANVLTF	TGTGCCAGCAGTTCGACAGGGGTGGCCGGCTCTGGGGCCAACGTCCTGACTTTC
TRBJ2-7	TRBV13	-	TRBD2	CASSLPAGDSYEQYF	TGTGCCAGCAGCTTGCCAGCGGGAGACTCCTACGAGCAGTACTTC
TRBJ2-7	TRBV18	few	-	CASSHGRFYEQYF	TGTGCCAGCTCCCACGGACGGTTCTACGAGCAGTACTTC
TRBJ2-1	TRBV7-9	-	-	CASWELQHNEQFF	TGTGCCAGCTGGGAACTCCAACACAATGAGCAGTTCTTC
TRBJ2-7	TRBV10-3	-	TRBD2	CAISSLAGGEQYF	TGTGCCATCAGCTCATTAGCGGGAGGCGAGCAGTACTTC
TRBJ2-7	TRBV9	many	TRBD2	CASSLGLAGGEAYEQYF	TGTGCCAGCAGCCTAGGACTAGCGGGAGGGGAAGCCTACGAGCAGTACTTC